A selection of T cell receptor beta chains follows, all from one sample in a study of human T cells and chemical hapten exposure. From the RACE reads, TCRdb called clonotypes with MiXCR, one entry per CDR3 protein. The sample contains over 14,000 distinct CDR3 sequences, around 15% of which appear only once. The material was whole blood, obtained in connection with sensitization to the hapten diphenylcyclopropenone (DPC). The receptors derive from a woman aged 30 to 39 with alopecia areata. Some clones in this sample may be carry-over from other donors' samples. Both conserved end residues are part of each CDR3. The D gene is left open where the match is weak. For some rows the clone size is stated as once, few or many, or as a class when expanded; others skip it.

NA,TRBV5-6,13,TRBJ2-4,NA,CASSRGSIDIQYF,TGTGCCAGCAGCAGGGGAAGCATAGACATTCAGTACTTC
NA,TRBV7-8,12,TRBJ2-1,many,CASSLVHNEQFF,TGTGCCAGCAGCTTAGTCCACAATGAGCAGTTCTTC
NA,TRBV6-1,16,TRBJ2-1,many,CASSESQYGPYNEQFF,TGTGCCAGCAGTGAGAGCCAGTATGGGCCCTACAATGAGCAGTTCTTC
NA,TRBV29-1,14,TRBJ1-4,NA,CSVVVGGTNEKLFF,TGCAGCGTTGTTGTAGGAGGGACTAATGAAAAACTGTTTTTT
NA,TRBV29-1,14,TRBJ1-1,many,CSLKTRGLNTEAFF,TGCAGCCTGAAAACGCGGGGGTTGAACACTGAAGCTTTCTTT
NA,TRBV7-2,16,TRBJ1-3,NA,CASSFGQLSSGNTIYF,TGTGCCAGCAGCTTTGGACAGCTAAGCTCTGGAAACACCATATATTTT
NA,TRBV11-2,11,TRBJ2-7,NA,CASSFLHEQYF,TGTGCCAGCAGCTTCCTCCACGAGCAGTACTTC
NA,TRBV9,17,TRBJ2-2,many,CASSPRGRGRNTGELFF,TGTGCCAGCAGCCCCCGAGGGAGGGGGCGGAACACCGGGGAGCTGTTTTTT
NA,TRBV7-8,14,TRBJ2-2,NA,CASSPGTLTGELFF,TGTGCCAGCAGCCCCGGGACTCTCACCGGGGAGCTGTTTTTT
TRBD2,TRBV7-6,16,TRBJ2-1,many,CASSLGLTSGNNEQFF,TGTGCCAGCAGCTTAGGGTTAACTAGCGGGAACAATGAGCAGTTCTTC
NA,TRBV6-5,15,TRBJ2-1,many,CASSPFIPGGNEQFF,TGTGCCAGCAGCCCCTTCATCCCTGGGGGTAATGAGCAGTTCTTC
NA,TRBV20-1,14,TRBJ2-3,many,CSAREVDPTDTQYF,TGCAGTGCTAGAGAGGTCGATCCCACAGATACGCAGTATTTT
TRBD2,TRBV10-3,16,TRBJ2-1,few,CAISPGLAGLDNEQFF,TGTGCCATCAGCCCGGGACTAGCGGGTTTGGACAATGAGCAGTTCTTC
TRBD1,TRBV12-3/TRBV12-4,14,TRBJ1-4,many,CASRGGQGAKKLFF,TGTGCCAGCAGGGGGGGACAGGGGGCTAAAAAACTGTTTTTT
NA,TRBV7-9,17,TRBJ2-7,medium-sized,CASSSRELQGYSYEQYF,TGTGCCAGCAGCTCTAGGGAGCTACAGGGATACTCCTACGAGCAGTACTTC
NA,TRBV28,13,TRBJ2-7,many,CASSTGVSYEQYF,TGTGCCAGCAGCACAGGAGTTTCCTACGAGCAGTACTTC
TRBD1,TRBV25-1,13,TRBJ1-1,many,CASRDRALTEAFF,TGTGCCAGCAGAGACAGGGCCCTCACTGAAGCTTTCTTT
TRBD2,TRBV7-6,19,TRBJ2-3,many,CASSLGLATDVFFTDTQYF,TGTGCCAGCAGCTTGGGACTAGCGACGGACGTATTTTTCACAGATACGCAGTATTTT
NA,TRBV29-1,13,TRBJ1-2,many,CSVRGAYPYGYTF,TGCAGCGTGAGGGGGGCCTACCCCTATGGCTACACCTTC
NA,TRBV2,15,TRBJ1-6,many,CASSEGVSYNSPLHF,TGTGCCAGCAGTGAAGGCGTCTCCTATAATTCACCCCTCCACTTT
TRBD2,TRBV6-5,14,TRBJ2-7,many,CASSTKRGSYEQYF,TGTGCCAGCAGTACGAAGCGGGGGAGCTACGAGCAGTACTTC
NA,TRBV19,14,TRBJ1-5,medium-sized,CASSSRISNQPQHF,TGTGCCAGTAGTAGCCGGATTAGCAATCAGCCCCAGCATTTT
NA,TRBV5-1,15,TRBJ2-7,many,CASSLRASATYEQYF,TGCGCCAGCAGCTTGAGGGCGTCTGCTACCTACGAGCAGTACTTC
NA,TRBV27,14,TRBJ1-1,medium-sized,CASRSPGLITEAFF,TGTGCCAGCAGAAGCCCGGGACTGATCACTGAAGCTTTCTTT
NA,TRBV12-3/TRBV12-4,14,TRBJ2-2,medium-sized,CASSGDPNTGELFF,TGTGCCAGCAGTGGGGACCCGAACACCGGGGAGCTGTTTTTT
NA,TRBV2,15,TRBJ1-1,medium-sized,CASSESGHTNTEAFF,TGTGCCAGCAGTGAGTCAGGACACACGAACACTGAAGCTTTCTTT
TRBD1,TRBV3-1,13,TRBJ1-6,NA,CASSETGVSPLHF,TGTGCCAGCAGCGAAACAGGGGTATCACCCCTCCACTTT
TRBD2,TRBV11-3,15,TRBJ2-3,many,CASSSAGEARDTQYF,TGTGCCAGCAGCTCAGCGGGAGAAGCTAGAGATACGCAGTATTTT
NA,TRBV12-5,12,TRBJ2-5,many,CASGLWPYLKYF,TGTGCTAGTGGTTTATGGCCGTATCTAAAGTACTTC
TRBD1,TRBV19,15,TRBJ1-4,many,CASGDRGRANEKLFF,TGTGCCAGTGGCGACAGGGGGCGGGCTAATGAAAAACTGTTTTTT
NA,TRBV20-1,14,TRBJ2-1,medium-sized,CSAREFRSYNEQFF,TGCAGTGCTAGAGAGTTTAGGTCCTACAATGAGCAGTTCTTC
NA,TRBV20-1,14,TRBJ1-6,many,CSARGRYTISPLHF,TGCAGTGCTAGGGGCAGGTATACCATTTCACCCCTCCACTTT
NA,TRBV12-3/TRBV12-4,16,TRBJ2-1,many,CASSPGAGISYNEQFF,TGTGCCAGCAGCCCTGGAGCAGGGATTTCCTACAATGAGCAGTTCTTC
NA,TRBV27,14,TRBJ2-3,many,CASSLQGTTDTQYF,TGTGCCAGCAGTTTACAGGGGACCACAGATACGCAGTATTTT
NA,TRBV27,13,TRBJ2-3,NA,CASSTLYADTQYF,TGTGCCAGCAGCACCCTGTATGCAGATACGCAGTATTTT
TRBD1,TRBV20-1,14,TRBJ1-2,many,CSARNPTGVHGYTF,TGCAGTGCTAGAAACCCTACAGGGGTACATGGCTACACCTTC
NA,TRBV12-3/TRBV12-4,13,TRBJ2-7,many,CASSFHDTYEQYF,TGTGCCAGCAGTTTTCACGATACCTACGAGCAGTACTTC
TRBD2,TRBV18,20,TRBJ2-4,many,CASSPLNALAGDLAKNIQYF,TGTGCCAGCTCACCATTGAATGCCCTAGCGGGAGATCTAGCCAAAAACATTCAGTACTTC
NA,TRBV9,12,TRBJ2-3,many,CASSVEIDTQYF,TGTGCCAGCAGCGTAGAGATAGATACGCAGTATTTT
NA,TRBV6-2/TRBV6-3,12,TRBJ1-1,many,CASSYSDTEAFF,TGTGCCAGCAGTTATTCGGATACTGAAGCTTTCTTT
NA,TRBV27,15,TRBJ1-1,medium-sized,CASSPLGRSNTEAFF,TGTGCCAGCAGCCCTCTAGGCAGATCGAACACTGAAGCTTTCTTT
NA,TRBV15,15,TRBJ1-4,medium-sized,CATSSIQGRNEKLFF,TGTGCCACCAGCAGCATACAGGGACGTAATGAAAAACTGTTTTTT
NA,TRBV6-1,11,TRBJ2-7,many,CASSEALFVSF,TGTGCCAGCAGTGAAGCGCTTTTTGTCAGCTTC
NA,TRBV6-2/TRBV6-3,15,TRBJ1-5,NA,CASSPRGQGNQPQHF,TGTGCCAGCAGTCCCCGTGGCCAGGGCAATCAGCCCCAGCATTTT
NA,TRBV5-5,16,TRBJ1-6,many,CASSSPQGWDNSPLHF,TGTGCCAGCAGCTCCCCACAAGGGTGGGATAATTCACCCCTCCACTTT
TRBD1,TRBV20-1,12,TRBJ1-1,NA,CSATGGGTEAFF,TGCAGTGCTACAGGGGGCGGGACTGAAGCTTTCTTT
TRBD2,TRBV28,16,TRBJ2-3,NA,CASSETSGRGTDTQYF,TGTGCCAGCAGTGAGACTAGCGGGAGGGGGACAGATACGCAGTATTTT
NA,TRBV3-1,13,TRBJ2-7,many,CASSLANSYEQYF,TGTGCCAGCAGCCTGGCCAACTCCTACGAGCAGTACTTC
TRBD2,TRBV19,14,TRBJ2-3,many,CASSWTSGGDTQYF,TGTGCCAGTAGTTGGACTAGCGGGGGAGATACGCAGTATTTT
NA,TRBV20-1,14,TRBJ1-5,many,CSAIPGLNNQPQHF,TGCAGTGCTATCCCGGGACTGAACAATCAGCCCCAGCATTTT
NA,TRBV28,13,TRBJ1-1,NA,CAIERPPNTEAFF,TGTGCCATCGAAAGGCCACCGAACACTGAAGCTTTCTTT
NA,TRBV29-1,13,TRBJ2-3,medium-sized,CSVDPGRADTQYF,TGCAGCGTTGACCCGGGACGGGCAGATACGCAGTATTTT
NA,TRBV10-3,15,TRBJ1-5,once,CAISESQEIHQPQHF,TGTGCCATCAGTGAAAGTCAGGAAATTCATCAGCCCCAGCATTTT
TRBD2,TRBV10-3,17,TRBJ2-7,medium-sized,CAISESLAGENSYEQYF,TGTGCCATCAGTGAGTCCCTAGCGGGGGAGAACTCCTACGAGCAGTACTTC
NA,TRBV20-1,19,TRBJ1-5,medium-sized,CSARGPKQDGDIINQPQHF,TGCAGTGCTAGAGGCCCGAAACAAGACGGGGACATTATAAATCAGCCCCAGCATTTT
NA,TRBV2,14,TRBJ1-1,medium-sized,CASSEARRSPSGFF,TGTGCCAGCAGTGAAGCGCGGCGTTCCCCTTCAGGTTTCTTT
NA,TRBV20-1,13,TRBJ1-5,many,CSALDAGNQPQHF,TGCAGTGCTTTAGACGCAGGCAATCAGCCCCAGCATTTT